Each of the 15 T cell receptor beta chains below was sequenced from the same sample in a study of neurological immune-mediated disorders. One entry per CDR3 protein results from TCRdb running MiXCR on the 5' RACE reads. The table shows 95,000 or so distinct CDR3 sequences, with 3% to 4% occurring only once. Sample: PBMCs. The receptors were gathered from a woman under 30 with multiple sclerosis.

This clonotype occurred many times. The chain combines TRBV24-1 with TRBJ2-3, with a possible D match to TRBD2 (6 bases). CDR1 and CDR2 (germline): KGHDR, SFDVKD. V lost 4 bases and J lost 4, with 17 bases in between. CDR3 length: 16 amino acids. As DNA, the CDR3 is TGTGCCACCAGTGACCGAAGGGACTCGCGCCCAGATACGCAGTATTTT. Translated, it gives CATSDRRDSRPDTQYF.

Ten or more counts support this clonotype. The rearrangement links TRBV2 to TRBJ2-5; D possibly corresponds to TRBD2 (6 bases). Germline V gives CDR1 SNHLY, CDR2 FYNNEI. Trimming removed 7 bases at V and 6 bases at J, with 18 bases between. The CDR3 sequence is 14 residues long. The CDR3 loop is CASTEEGLAQTQYF. In DNA, the CDR3 is TGTGCCAGCACCGAGGAGGGACTGGCCCAGACCCAGTACTTC.

In its sample, this clonotype was seen many times. The rearrangement links TRBV7-2 to TRBJ2-3; TRBD2 agrees at 7 bases. This CDR3 has 17 residues. With V trimmed by 6 bases and J by 3 bases, 15 bases remained unmatched. Looked up from germline, CDR1 is SGHTA and CDR2 is FQGNSA. CDR3 nucleotides: TGTGCCAGCAGTTTCCTGTTGGGCGGGGAGGGTACAGATACGCAGTATTTT. Its protein product is CASSFLLGGEGTDTQYF. The whole variable domain, remainder taken from reference TRBV7-2 and TRBJ2-3, is GAGVSQSPSNKVTEKGKDVELRCDPISGHTALYWYRQSLGQGLEFLIYFQGNSAPDKSGLPSDRFSAERTGGSVSTLTIQRTQQEDSAVYLCASSFLLGGEGTDTQYFGPGTRLTVL.

In this sample, this clonotype turned up many times. J is TRBJ1-1 and V is TRBV5-1; 9 nucleotides align to TRBD1. CDR3 length: 14 amino acids. The germline V gene has CDR1 SGHRS and CDR2 YFSETQ. V dropped 4 bases and J dropped 6; count of bases not matched to a gene: 7. CDR3 nucleotides: TGCGCCAGCAGCGCGGACAGGGGTTTGGCTGAAGCTTTCTTT. Translation gives CASSADRGLAEAFF.

There are many counts of this clonotype. The chain combines TRBV7-9 with TRBJ2-3, with a possible D match to TRBD1 (5 bases). The germline CDR1 and CDR2 sequences are SEHNR and FQNEAQ (reference sequence). The V end was cut by 5 bases, the J end by 5 bases, with 20 bases between. This CDR3 contains 16 residues. The CDR3 DNA sequence: TGTGCCAGCAGCCACCACGGGCAGGGCCCCCGAGATACGCAGTATTTT. Its translation is CASSHHGQGPRDTQYF.

This clonotype was counted at least ten times. The chain couples TRBV14 to TRBJ2-7; 9 positions agree with TRBD1. The CDR3 has 13 residues. V trimming: 4 bases; J trimming: 6 bases; junction bases outside the gene matches: 4. CDR1 is SGHDN and CDR2 is FVKESK in the germline V gene. The CDR3 nucleotides are TGTGCCAGCAGCCGGGACAGGGCTACCGAGCAGTACTTC. The encoded protein is CASSRDRATEQYF. Complete variable domain (other parts from reference TRBV14 and TRBJ2-7): EAGVTQFPSHSVIEKGQTVTLRCDPISGHDNLYWYRRVMGKEIKFLLHFVKESKQDESGMPNNRFLAERTGGTYSTLKVQPAELEDSGVYFCASSRDRATEQYFGPGTRLTVT.

This clonotype was counted only a few times. V and J are TRBV20-1 and TRBJ2-1; TRBD2 agrees at 11 bases. CDR3 length: 15 amino acids. V trimming: 3 bases; J trimming: 8 bases; junction bases outside the gene matches: 9. Germline values: CDR1 DFQATT, CDR2 SNEGSKA (reference sequence). The CDR3 nucleotides read TGCAGTGCTAGCACCGGGACTAGCGGTCCCGATGAGCAGTTCTTC. This gives the protein CSASTGTSGPDEQFF.

This clonotype was seen ten or more times. V and J are TRBV5-6 and TRBJ2-6, with D perhaps TRBD1 (6 bases). The CDR3 sequence is 20 residues long. V shed 1 base and J shed 0 bases, with 20 bases lying between them. CDR1 is SGHDT, CDR2 YYEEEE, per germline. CDR3 amino acids: CASSLRFETGQSSGANVLTF. DNA for the CDR3: TGTGCCAGCAGCTTGCGTTTCGAGACAGGTCAAAGCTCTGGGGCCAACGTCCTGACTTTC.

This clonotype was seen at least ten times. The chain uses TRBV20-1 and TRBJ2-4; TRBD1 is a possible D gene (6 bases). This CDR3 has 17 amino acids. Trimming took 5 bases from V and 0 from J, leaving 20 bases between them. Germline CDR1 DFQATT, CDR2 SNEGSKA (reference sequence). The CDR3 sequence: CSAPLTQGLLAKNIQYF. The DNA for the CDR3 is TGCAGTGCTCCTCTAACCCAGGGGCTGTTAGCCAAAAACATTCAGTACTTC.

In its sample, this clonotype was seen many times. The V and J genes are TRBV9 and TRBJ1-1; D call uncertain. V was clipped by 0 bases and J by 0 bases, with 12 bases between them. CDR1 and CDR2 (germline): SGDLS, YYNGEE. CDR3 size: 16 residues. The CDR3 sequence is CASSVDGNPMNTEAFF. Written as DNA, the CDR3 is TGTGCCAGCAGCGTAGATGGAAATCCAATGAACACTGAAGCTTTCTTT.

The table lists this clonotype with many counts. The J gene is TRBJ2-7, the V gene TRBV20-1; 8 bases are a match to TRBD1. V trimming: 6 bases; J trimming: 0 bases; junction bases outside the gene matches: 4. This CDR3 has 13 amino acids. Per germline, CDR1 DFQATT and CDR2 SNEGSKA (reference sequence). The CDR3 loop is CSASRGLSYEQYF. In DNA form, the CDR3 reads TGCAGTGCCTCCAGGGGGCTCTCCTACGAGCAGTACTTC.

This clonotype was observed at least ten times. The chain employs TRBV20-1 and TRBJ2-7; TRBD2 matches at 8 bases. Looked up from germline, CDR1 is DFQATT and CDR2 is SNEGSKA (reference sequence). This CDR3 spans 15 amino acids. V was clipped by 0 bases and J by 0 bases; unmatched bases: 4. The CDR3 DNA reads as TGCAGTGCTAGAGATCCGGCGGGAGGCTCCTACGAGCAGTACTTC. Its translation: CSARDPAGGSYEQYF.

In its sample, this clonotype was seen many times. The chain couples TRBV25-1 to TRBJ2-3; possibly TRBD1 or TRBD2 for D (5 bases each). Germline values: CDR1 MGHDK, CDR2 SYGVNS. The length of the CDR3 is 17 residues. V shed 2 bases and J shed 4 bases, with 19 bases lying between them. The CDR3: CASSEDRVRQGPDTQYF. For the CDR3, the DNA is TGTGCCAGCAGTGAAGATCGGGTCAGGCAGGGACCAGATACGCAGTATTTT.

This clonotype has ten or more counts. V and J are TRBV6-2 or TRBV6-3 and TRBJ2-1; the match to TRBD2 covers 7 bases. Per germline, CDR1 MNHEY and CDR2 SVGEGT. Germline trimming cut 4 bases from V and 14 bases from J; bases unmatched to any gene: 5. The CDR3 consists of 11 residues. The CDR3 nucleotides read TGTGCCAGCAGTTCCGGGGGGAATGAGTTCTTC. Translated: CASSSGGNEFF.

A remark on this clonotype: One end of the junction varies from germline; a read error may be responsible. The genes are TRBV20-1 and TRBJ2-1, with D tentatively TRBD2 (5 bases). The CDR3 has 12 residues. CDR1 and CDR2 (germline): DFQATT, SNEGSKA (reference sequence). The CDR3 DNA reads TGCAGTGCTCCGCAGCGGTACAATGATCAGTTCTTC. Amino acids: CSAPQRYNDQFF.